This T cell receptor (beta chain) was sequenced for a study of cytotoxic CD8 clonotypes in ibrutinib-treated CLL. Overall study findings and caveats: Clonality measured at baseline exceeded age-matched healthy donors, tracking circulating CD8+ T-cell counts.

The method was immunoSEQ multiplex PCR; TCRdb's version includes in-frame clones alone and lacks a portion of them. The data contain 300,000 to 350,000 clones, roughly 79% of them singletons. Trimming removed 0 bases at V and 5 bases at J, with 10 bases between. In germline, CDR1 is KGHSH, CDR2 LQKENI. CDR3 length: 14 residues. Remarks on this clone: The antigen is not known.

V and J are TRBV18 and TRBJ2-5; D not resolved. This specimen was PBMCs, taken before ibrutinib treatment. The sequence derives from a human donor with chronic lymphocytic leukemia. CDR3 in DNA: TGTGCCAGCTCACCACCGGTTCTTTGGGAGACCCAGTACTTC. Translated, it gives CASSPPVLWETQYF.